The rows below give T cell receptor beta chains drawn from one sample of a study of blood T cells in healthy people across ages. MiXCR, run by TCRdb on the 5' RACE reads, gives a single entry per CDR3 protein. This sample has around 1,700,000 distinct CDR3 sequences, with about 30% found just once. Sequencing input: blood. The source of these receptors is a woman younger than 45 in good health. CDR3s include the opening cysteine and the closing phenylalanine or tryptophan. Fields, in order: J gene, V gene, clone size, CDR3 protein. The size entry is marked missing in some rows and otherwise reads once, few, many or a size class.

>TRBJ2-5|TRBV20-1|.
CGAGITFMREGSEETQYF
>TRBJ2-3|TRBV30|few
CAWMTGGTDTQYF
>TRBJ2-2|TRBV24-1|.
CATADGNTGELFF
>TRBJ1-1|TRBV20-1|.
CNARRQYMNTEAFF
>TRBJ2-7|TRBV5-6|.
CASSPLPFRTSDLRYEQYF
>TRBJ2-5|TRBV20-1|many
CSARDGRQETQYF
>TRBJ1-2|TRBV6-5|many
CASRSGQGPPNYGYTF
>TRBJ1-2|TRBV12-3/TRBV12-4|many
CASSRQGLWGYTF
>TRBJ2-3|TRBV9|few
CASSVEGVGVDTQYF
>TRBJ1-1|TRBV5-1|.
CASSSTGGGREAFF
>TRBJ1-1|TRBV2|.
CASSLQGNLDTEAFF
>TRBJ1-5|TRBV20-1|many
CSARTGESSNQPQHF
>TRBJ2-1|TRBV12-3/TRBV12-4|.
CASSLASGTFYNEQFF
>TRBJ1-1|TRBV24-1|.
CATRDRVDTEAFF
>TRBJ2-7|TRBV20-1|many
CSAVDSGRSYEQYF
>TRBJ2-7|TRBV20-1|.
CSAREPAGEYEQYF
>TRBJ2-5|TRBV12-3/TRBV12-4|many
CASSPDRPQETQYF
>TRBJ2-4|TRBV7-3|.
CASSQGTGVLAKNIQYF
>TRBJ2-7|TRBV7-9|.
CASSLDERFEQYF
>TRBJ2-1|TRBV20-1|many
CSASEREWANEQFF
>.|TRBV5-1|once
CASSPGGVSYNEQYF
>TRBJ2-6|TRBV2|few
CASSVGDSGANVLTF
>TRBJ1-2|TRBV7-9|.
CASSERRTGNYGYTF
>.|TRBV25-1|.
CASSGEETQFF
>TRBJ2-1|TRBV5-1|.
CASSRGAVRSGNEQFF
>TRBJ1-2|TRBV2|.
CASSEARAVGSGYTF
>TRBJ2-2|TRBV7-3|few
CASSLTGSGAGELFF
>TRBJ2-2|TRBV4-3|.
CASSQGPANTGELFF
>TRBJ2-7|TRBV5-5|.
CASSLTQRSSYEQYF
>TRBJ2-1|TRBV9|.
CASSVAPGLPNEQFF
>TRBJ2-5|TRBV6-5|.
CASRGTSTGSGTQYF
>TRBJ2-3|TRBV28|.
CASSLEMVSTDTQYF
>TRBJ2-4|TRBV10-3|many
CAISEQQGSKNIQYF
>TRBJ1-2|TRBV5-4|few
CASSLPGPGAGGYTF
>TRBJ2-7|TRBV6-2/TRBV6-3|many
CASMPGSSYEQYF
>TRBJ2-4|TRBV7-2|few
CASSIGPSGNIQYF
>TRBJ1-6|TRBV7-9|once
CASSLGTPGDRFGSPLHF
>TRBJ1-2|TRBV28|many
CASSLGLGNYGYTF
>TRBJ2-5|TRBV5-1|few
CASNSGDFSQETQYF
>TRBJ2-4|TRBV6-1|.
CASSEVGGSGGMDIQYF
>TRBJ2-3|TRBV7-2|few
CASSLGTGLKTDTQYF
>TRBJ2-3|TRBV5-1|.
CASSLAGQGDTDTQYF
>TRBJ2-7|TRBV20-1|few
CSAVGTSGNQYEQYF
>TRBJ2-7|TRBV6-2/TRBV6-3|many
CASSYLFSASGGRNEQYF
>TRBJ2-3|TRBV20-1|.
CSARDREEVGDTQYF
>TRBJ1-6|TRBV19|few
CASTETAFSYNSPLHF
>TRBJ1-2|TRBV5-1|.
CASSLGTGAGYGYTF
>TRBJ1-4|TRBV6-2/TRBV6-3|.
CASSTPGGPNEKLFF
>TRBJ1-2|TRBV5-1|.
CASSLGGRHGYTF
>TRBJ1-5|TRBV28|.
CASSYTGYRQPQHF
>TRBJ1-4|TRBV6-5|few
CASTKYGTAREKPFF
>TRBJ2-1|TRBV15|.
CATSRATSGAENEQFF
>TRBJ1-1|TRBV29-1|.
CSVASGKANTEAFF
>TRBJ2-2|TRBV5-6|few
CASSSAARELFF